These 27 T cell receptor beta chains were sequenced from one sample in a study of shared clonotypes between healthy human individuals. The method was immunoSEQ multiplex PCR; TCRdb's version includes in-frame clones alone and lacks a portion of them. The table lists roughly 2 million clones, roughly 94% of them singletons, with 1% to 1.3% in the top ten. CD45RO-negative, CCR7-positively selected cells formed the naive CD8 fraction, excluding terminally differentiated effector memory CD45RA+ cells. What was sequenced was naive CD8+ T cells sorted from blood. These receptor sequences come from a man between 18 and 35 years old in good health.

The rearrangement uses TRBV14 and TRBJ2-1; D unresolved. The germline gives CDR1 SGHDN, CDR2 FVKESK. CDR3 length: 12 residues. Trimming removed 4 bases at V and 10 bases at J, with 11 bases between. Here the CDR3 reads CASSPLNLEQFF. DNA for the CDR3: TGTGCCAGCAGCCCACTTAACCTGGAGCAGTTCTTC. The variable domain in full, completed from reference TRBV14 and TRBJ2-1, reads EAGVTQFPSHSVIEKGQTVTLRCDPISGHDNLYWYRRVMGKEIKFLLHFVKESKQDESGMPNNRFLAERTGGTYSTLKVQPAELEDSGVYFCASSPLNLEQFFGPGTRLTVL.

Remarks on this clone: The sample contains more than one DNA sequence encoding this CDR3. This sequence joins TRBV7-9 and TRBJ2-7; the match to TRBD1 covers 9 bases. This CDR3 is 15 amino acids long. The junction had 9 bases not matched to a gene; V was cut back by 5 bases and J by 4 bases. The germline V gene encodes CDR1 SEHNR and CDR2 FQNEAQ (reference sequence). The CDR3 sequence is CASSPPGQGSYEQYF. The DNA of the CDR3 is TGTGCCAGCAGCCCTCCGGGACAGGGTTCATACGAGCAGTACTTC.

The V call is TRBV4-3, the J call TRBJ2-1; 16 nucleotides agree with TRBD2. Germline values: CDR1 LGHNA, CDR2 YSLEER. This CDR3 comprises 18 residues. Germline trimming cut 2 bases from V and 10 bases from J; bases unmatched to any gene: 11. For the CDR3, the DNA is TGCGCCAGCAGCCAACCGGGACTAGCGGGAGGGGGCCCTTGGGAGCAGTTCTTC. It codes for CASSQPGLAGGGPWEQFF.

This chain joins TRBV27 and TRBJ2-3; D is uncertain. The CDR3 is 11 amino acids. V was clipped by 8 bases and J by 5 bases, with 8 bases between them. Germline loops: CDR1 MNHEY, CDR2 SMNVEV (reference sequence). This CDR3 reads CASLMGDTQYF. CDR3 sequence (DNA): TGTGCCAGCTTGATGGGAGATACGCAGTATTTT.

In the case of this clone: Other DNA variants within this sample encode the same CDR3. V usage is TRBV30 and J usage is TRBJ2-3; a weak D match, TRBD2 (6 bases). The CDR3 length is 15 residues. Germline V gene sequence: CDR1 GTSNPN, CDR2 SVGIG (reference sequence). V shed 2 bases and J shed 0 bases, with 12 bases lying between them. The CDR3 DNA reads as TGTGCCTGGAGTCTGGGCGGGGCTAGCACAGATACGCAGTATTTT. This gives the protein CAWSLGGASTDTQYF. Variable domain in full (rest from reference TRBV30 and TRBJ2-3): SQTIHQWPATLVQPVGSPLSLECTVEGTSNPNLYWYRQAAGRGLQLLFYSVGIGQISSEVPQNLSASRPQDRQFILSSKKLLLSDSGFYLCAWSLGGASTDTQYFGPGTRLTVL.

The chain has TRBV13 and TRBJ2-7; 13 bases align to TRBD2. Germline V CDR1 and CDR2: PRHDT, FYEKMQ (reference sequence). With 4 bases clipped from V and 4 bases from J, the junction kept 4 bases outside the gene matches. CDR3 length: 15 amino acids. CDR3 sequence reads: CASSSELAGGYEQYF. Here the CDR3 DNA reads TGTGCCAGCAGCTCGGAACTAGCGGGGGGGTACGAGCAGTACTTC.

The chain carries TRBV7-6 and TRBJ2-7; 7 bases map to TRBD1. CDR1 is SGHVS, CDR2 FNYEAQ, per germline. This CDR3 is built from 15 residues. The junction had 6 bases not matched to a gene; V was cut back by 2 bases and J by 2 bases. In DNA, the CDR3 is TGTGCCAGCAGCTTAAGCCGGGACAGCCCCTACGAGCAGTACTTC. It codes for CASSLSRDSPYEQYF.

The gene calls are TRBV9 and TRBJ2-7; D possibly matches TRBD1 or TRBD2 (6 bases each). Per germline, CDR1 SGDLS and CDR2 YYNGEE. The CDR3 sequence is 13 residues long. Trimming took off 0 bases at V and 9 bases at J, with 13 bases between the two ends. CDR3 residues: CASSVGGGTPQYF. CDR3 bases: TGTGCCAGCAGCGTAGGAGGGGGGACTCCGCAGTACTTC.

Regarding this clone: The same CDR3 arises from other DNA sequences in this sample as well. The rearrangement joins TRBV4-1 to TRBJ2-2, with a weak D call TRBD2 (5 bases). Germline values: CDR1 MGHRA, CDR2 YSYEKL. Trimming cost V 5 bases and J 2 bases, with 9 bases left between them. The CDR3 runs to 14 residues. The chain's CDR3 is CASSGGSNTGELFF. CDR3 DNA: TGCGCCAGCAGCGGAGGAAGTAACACCGGGGAGCTGTTTTTT.

The J gene is TRBJ1-1, the V gene TRBV25-1; D is ambiguous. This CDR3 spans 14 amino acids. In germline, CDR1 is MGHDK, CDR2 SYGVNS. Trimming stripped 4 bases from V and 12 bases from J, with 21 bases between. CDR3 amino acids: CASSGSRMLDWTFF. CDR3 nucleotide sequence: TGTGCCAGCAGTGGCTCGAGGATGCTCGATTGGACTTTCTTT.

This chain links TRBV5-1 with TRBJ2-1; D remains unclear. Per the germline V gene, CDR1 is SGHRS and CDR2 is YFSETQ. The CDR3 extends over 16 amino acids. The V end was cut by 0 bases, the J end by 6 bases, with 16 bases between. CDR3 sequence (DNA): TGCGCCAGCAGCTTGGAACCGATCCCCTATTTCAATGAGCAGTTCTTC. Translated, it gives CASSLEPIPYFNEQFF.

The J gene is TRBJ1-6, the V gene TRBV6-5; the D is unclear. This CDR3 is 15 amino acids long. Germline values: CDR1 MNHEY, CDR2 SVGAGI. V was cut by 2 bases and J by 0 bases, with 5 bases left in between. The CDR3 DNA reads TGTGCCAGCAGTTACCTGAGCTCCTATAATTCACCCCTCCACTTT. Translating gives CASSYLSSYNSPLHF.

The rearrangement joins TRBV7-9 to TRBJ1-3; unclear D gene. V was clipped by 5 bases and J by 4 bases, with 9 bases between them. Per germline, CDR1 SEHNR and CDR2 FQNEAQ (reference sequence). The CDR3 totals 13 residues. For the CDR3, the DNA is TGTGCCAGCAGCCCAGAGCTAGGAAACACCATATATTTT. Protein: CASSPELGNTIYF.

Only one count was recorded for this clone. The chain uses TRBV29-1 and TRBJ1-1, with D possibly being TRBD1 (5 bases). V was clipped by 7 bases and J by 1 base, with 25 bases between them. This CDR3 has 17 amino acids. CDR1 is SQVTM, CDR2 ANQGSEA, per germline. CDR3 amino acids: CSAVEWVGEGPNTEAFF. As DNA, the CDR3 is TGCAGCGCCGTTGAATGGGTAGGGGAGGGCCCGAACACTGAAGCTTTCTTT.

This rearrangement joins TRBV15 to TRBJ2-1; D call uncertain. The V and J ends lost 0 bases and 8 bases respectively, with 5 bases between them. The V gene's germline CDR1 is LNHNV and CDR2 YYDKDF (reference sequence). CDR3 length: 12 amino acids. CDR3 protein: CATSREGDEQFF. The CDR3 DNA sequence: TGTGCCACCAGCAGAGAAGGTGATGAGCAGTTCTTC.

V gene TRBV21-1 combines with J gene TRBJ1-6. TRBV21-1 is termed a pseudogene. The CDR3 extends over 15 amino acids. The CDR3 loop is CASTPPGGDNSPLHF. CDR3 bases: TGTGCCAGCACTCCCCCAGGGGGGGATAATTCACCCCTCCACTTT.

The chain links TRBV28 to TRBJ2-3, with no clear D. V lost 2 bases to trimming and J lost 6 bases, with 9 bases between them. The CDR3 consists of 13 residues. Germline V gene sequence: CDR1 MDHEN, CDR2 SYDVKM. Written as DNA, the CDR3 is TGTGCCAGCAGTTTAATAGTAGGCGATACGCAGTATTTT. As protein: CASSLIVGDTQYF.

In this sample, this clone turned up once. Within the sample, other DNA sequences also encode this same CDR3. The chain links TRBV7-9 to TRBJ2-7; D unclear. Per germline, CDR1 SEHNR and CDR2 FQNEAQ (reference sequence). The V end was cut by 0 bases, the J end by 1 base, with 4 bases between. The CDR3 is made up of 13 amino acids. The CDR3: CASSLARSYEQYF. As DNA, the CDR3 is TGTGCCAGCAGCTTAGCCAGGTCCTACGAGCAGTACTTC.

J is TRBJ2-7 and V is TRBV4-1, with 7 bases matching TRBD2. The CDR3 covers 17 residues. Germline V CDR1 and CDR2: MGHRA, YSYEKL. Trimming took 0 bases from V and 4 from J; bases not matched to a gene: 12. The CDR3 region is CASSQESATSVIYEQYF. CDR3 in DNA: TGCGCCAGCAGCCAAGAGTCGGCTACTAGCGTTATTTACGAGCAGTACTTC.

The chain couples TRBV4-1 to TRBJ1-1; D is perhaps TRBD1 (5 bases). The V gene lost 1 base and the J gene lost 1 base, with 19 bases spanning the gap. Germline V gene data show CDR1 as MGHRA and CDR2 as YSYEKL. The CDR3 is 18 residues long. CDR3 region: CASSQGPFSQGKNTEAFF. The CDR3 DNA sequence: TGCGCCAGCAGCCAAGGTCCCTTTAGTCAGGGTAAGAACACTGAAGCTTTCTTT.

V is TRBV28 and J is TRBJ1-6; unclear D gene. Between the trimmed V and J ends, which lost 6 bases and 15 bases, there was a span of 18 bases. This CDR3 is built from 13 residues. Germline CDR1 MDHEN, CDR2 SYDVKM. CDR3 nucleotides: TGTGCCAGCAGCCGCCCCGGACGCGACATCCTCCACTTT. It translates to CASSRPGRDILHF.

The chain combines TRBV11-2 with TRBJ2-1, with D possibly TRBD2 on 5 matching bases. CDR3 size: 14 residues. Trimming stripped 2 bases from V and 5 bases from J, with 10 bases between. From germline, CDR1 is SGHAT and CDR2 FQNNGV. The DNA of the CDR3 is TGTGCCAGCAGCTTACGGAGGATAGACAATGAGCAGTTCTTC. This encodes CASSLRRIDNEQFF.

CDR3 in amino acids: CASSEGWSYNSPLHF. The CDR3, as DNA: TGTGCCAGCAGTGAGGGTTGGTCCTATAATTCACCCCTCCACTTT. This sequence joins TRBV2 and TRBJ1-6; no reliable D call. Trimming pared 3 bases from V and 1 base from J, leaving 7 bases between. Germline V gives CDR1 SNHLY, CDR2 FYNNEI. The CDR3 extends over 15 amino acids.

The rearrangement joins TRBV27 to TRBJ2-1; D is possibly TRBD2 (6 bases). Trimming took off 8 bases at V and 7 bases at J, with 18 bases between the two ends. The germline V gene encodes CDR1 MNHEY and CDR2 SMNVEV (reference sequence). The length of the CDR3 is 14 residues. The CDR3 bases are TGTGCCAGCTCGCCTAGCGAGAACCAGAATGAGCAGTTCTTC. It yields the protein CASSPSENQNEQFF.

There are a few counts of this clone. Distinct nucleotide sequences in the sample also encode this CDR3. The chain recombines TRBV28 with TRBJ2-7, with TRBD1 matching 7 bases. V was clipped by 7 bases and J by 3 bases; unmatched bases: 6. This CDR3 is 13 amino acids long. Germline V gene lookup returns CDR1 MDHEN and CDR2 SYDVKM. The CDR3 nucleotides are TGTGCCAGCACCCCGACAGGGAGCTACGAGCAGTACTTC. Translation gives CASTPTGSYEQYF. Filled out from reference TRBV28 and TRBJ2-7, the complete variable domain reads DVKVTQSSRYLVKRTGEKVFLECVQDMDHENMFWYRQDPGLGLRLIYFSYDVKMKEKGDIPEGYSVSREKKERFSLILESASTNQTSMYLCASTPTGSYEQYFGPGTRLTVT.

DNA for the CDR3: TGTGCCAGCAGGCTCAGGGAGGGGAACACCGGGGAGCTGTTTTTT. This gives the protein CASRLREGNTGELFF. This rearrangement joins TRBV11-3 to TRBJ2-2, with 7 bases that match TRBD2. With 6 bases clipped from V and 1 base from J, the junction kept 5 bases outside the gene matches. Looked up from germline, CDR1 is SGHNT and CDR2 is YENEEA. The CDR3 sequence is 15 residues long.

The J gene is TRBJ1-4, the V gene TRBV4-3; tentative D call: TRBD1 (6 bases). The CDR3 is 16 residues long. V was trimmed by 4 bases and J by 8 bases, leaving 20 bases between them. Germline-derived CDR1 and CDR2 are LGHNA and YSLEER. The CDR3 sequence: CASSRHAGDAGEKLFF. CDR3 coding DNA: TGCGCCAGCAGCCGCCACGCAGGGGACGCAGGAGAAAAACTGTTTTTT.